This T cell receptor beta chain was found in a study of CD8 T cells in Susac syndrome. After extraction with the RNeasy kit, about 0.5 to 1 ug of the RNA was reverse transcribed using random hexamers. Coverage of TCR beta CDR3 amplification by immunoSEQ multiplex PCR extended to 54 Vbeta and 13 Jbeta. TCRdb redid the calling of the immunoSEQ multiplex PCR reads with MiXCR, one entry per CDR3 protein. The table includes 150,000 to 200,000 distinct CDR3 sequences, under 95% detected once. Trimming pared 6 bases from V and 0 bases from J, leaving 11 bases between. This CDR3 region has 15 residues. The chain carries TRBV12-3 or TRBV12-4 and TRBJ2-2, with a weak D call TRBD2 (5 bases). The clonotype originates from a human donor in good health. Sequencing was performed on CD4+ T cells from PBMCs. CDR3 nucleotides: TGTGCCAGCAGACCGTCCGGGACGAACACCGGGGAGCTGTTTTTT. Its protein product is CASRPSGTNTGELFF.